This T cell receptor beta chain emerged from a study of cytomegalovirus exposure and HLA in healthy donors. Study-level results: As a later analysis showed, a missense DCLRE1C variant was linked to trimming of TCR beta V- and J-genes.

Concerning this clone: Antigen unknown.

PCR involved 60 Vbeta and 13 Jbeta primers. TCRdb's copy holds only in-frame clones and misses some; the assay was immunoSEQ multiplex PCR. The data hold 110,000 to 150,000 clones, with about 80% observed a single time. Material for sequencing was PBMCs. The TCR originated in a male donor in good health and CMV-seropositive.

CDR3 loop: CASSPPTGLNTEAFF. The CDR3 DNA follows: TGTGCCAGCAGTCCCCCGACAGGGCTGAACACTGAAGCTTTCTTT. The chain couples TRBV28 to TRBJ1-1, with TRBD1 matching 7 bases. With V trimmed by 5 bases and J by 0 bases, 6 bases remained unmatched. Germline CDR1 is MDHEN and CDR2 is SYDVKM. This CDR3 region has 15 residues.